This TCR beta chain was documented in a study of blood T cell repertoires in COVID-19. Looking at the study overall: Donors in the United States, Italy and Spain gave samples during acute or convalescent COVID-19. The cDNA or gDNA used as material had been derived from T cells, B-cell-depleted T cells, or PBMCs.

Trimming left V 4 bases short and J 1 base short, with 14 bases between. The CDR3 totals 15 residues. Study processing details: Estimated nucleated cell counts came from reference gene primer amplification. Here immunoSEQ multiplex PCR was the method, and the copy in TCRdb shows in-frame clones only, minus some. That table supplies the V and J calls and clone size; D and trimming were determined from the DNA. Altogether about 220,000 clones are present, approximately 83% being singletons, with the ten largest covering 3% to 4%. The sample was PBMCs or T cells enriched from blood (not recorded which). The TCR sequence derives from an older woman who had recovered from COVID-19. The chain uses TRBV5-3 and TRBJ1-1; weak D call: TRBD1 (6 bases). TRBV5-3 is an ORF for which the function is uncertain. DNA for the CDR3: TGTGCCAGAAGCATAATAAGGGACACGAACACTGAAGCTTTCTTT. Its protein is CARSIIRDTNTEAFF.